This T cell receptor (beta chain) was sequenced in a study of CD8+ T cells in alopecia areata. Broader study findings: Clonality in lesional scalp, especially alopecia totalis/universalis, exceeded that of normal scalp.

Extraction and reverse transcription of RNA yielded cDNA as the sequencing template. The data were produced by immunoSEQ multiplex PCR, yet TCRdb's version contains in-frame clones alone and is incomplete. The data contain fewer than 100,000 clones, about 45% of them singletons. V lost 8 bases and J 5 bases, leaving 18 bases between the germline ends. Germline V lookup: CDR1 MNHEY, CDR2 SVGAGI. The CDR3 loop spans 14 amino acids. Details on this clone: The antigen is unknown.

Material for sequencing was CD4+ T cells sorted from blood. This chain uses TRBV6-5 with TRBJ1-1; D possibly corresponds to TRBD1 (6 bases). This receptor was identified in a human donor with alopecia areata. CDR3 residues: CASWRVAGDTEAFF. The CDR3 bases are TGTGCCAGCTGGCGAGTGGCAGGGGATACTGAAGCTTTCTTT.